This T cell receptor (beta chain) was retrieved from a study of blood T cells in healthy people across ages. General study points: With donor CMV status unknown, expanded clonotype changes were possibly confounded.

The germline gives CDR1 SGHTA, CDR2 FQGNSA. The CDR3 extends over 15 amino acids. V lost 5 bases, J lost 2 bases, and 14 bases lay in between. Remarks on this clonotype: Its antigen is undetermined.

Primed by a sample-barcoded 5' primer and a J-beta primer mix, a second PCR proceeded for about 6 to 12 cycles. TCRdb re-called the 5' RACE reads through MiXCR, storing one row per CDR3 protein. The sample holds approximately 900,000 distinct CDR3 sequences, 25% to 35% seen once. Total RNA, at least 6 micrograms per sample, came from PBMCs. The sample was also linked to a second study, of T cells of mothers and their children.

This receptor was identified in a woman aged 40 to 55 in good health. The V and J genes are TRBV7-2 and TRBJ2-3; D might be TRBD2 (5 bases). The sample consisted of blood. The DNA for the CDR3 is TGTGCCAGCAGCCCAGACGGGGTACACACAGATACGCAGTATTTT. Its translation is CASSPDGVHTDTQYF. Together with reference TRBV7-2 and TRBJ2-3, the CDR3 gives the full variable domain: GAGVSQSPSNKVTEKGKDVELRCDPISGHTALYWYRQSLGQGLEFLIYFQGNSAPDKSGLPSDRFSAERTGGSVSTLTIQRTQQEDSAVYLCASSPDGVHTDTQYFGPGTRLTVL.